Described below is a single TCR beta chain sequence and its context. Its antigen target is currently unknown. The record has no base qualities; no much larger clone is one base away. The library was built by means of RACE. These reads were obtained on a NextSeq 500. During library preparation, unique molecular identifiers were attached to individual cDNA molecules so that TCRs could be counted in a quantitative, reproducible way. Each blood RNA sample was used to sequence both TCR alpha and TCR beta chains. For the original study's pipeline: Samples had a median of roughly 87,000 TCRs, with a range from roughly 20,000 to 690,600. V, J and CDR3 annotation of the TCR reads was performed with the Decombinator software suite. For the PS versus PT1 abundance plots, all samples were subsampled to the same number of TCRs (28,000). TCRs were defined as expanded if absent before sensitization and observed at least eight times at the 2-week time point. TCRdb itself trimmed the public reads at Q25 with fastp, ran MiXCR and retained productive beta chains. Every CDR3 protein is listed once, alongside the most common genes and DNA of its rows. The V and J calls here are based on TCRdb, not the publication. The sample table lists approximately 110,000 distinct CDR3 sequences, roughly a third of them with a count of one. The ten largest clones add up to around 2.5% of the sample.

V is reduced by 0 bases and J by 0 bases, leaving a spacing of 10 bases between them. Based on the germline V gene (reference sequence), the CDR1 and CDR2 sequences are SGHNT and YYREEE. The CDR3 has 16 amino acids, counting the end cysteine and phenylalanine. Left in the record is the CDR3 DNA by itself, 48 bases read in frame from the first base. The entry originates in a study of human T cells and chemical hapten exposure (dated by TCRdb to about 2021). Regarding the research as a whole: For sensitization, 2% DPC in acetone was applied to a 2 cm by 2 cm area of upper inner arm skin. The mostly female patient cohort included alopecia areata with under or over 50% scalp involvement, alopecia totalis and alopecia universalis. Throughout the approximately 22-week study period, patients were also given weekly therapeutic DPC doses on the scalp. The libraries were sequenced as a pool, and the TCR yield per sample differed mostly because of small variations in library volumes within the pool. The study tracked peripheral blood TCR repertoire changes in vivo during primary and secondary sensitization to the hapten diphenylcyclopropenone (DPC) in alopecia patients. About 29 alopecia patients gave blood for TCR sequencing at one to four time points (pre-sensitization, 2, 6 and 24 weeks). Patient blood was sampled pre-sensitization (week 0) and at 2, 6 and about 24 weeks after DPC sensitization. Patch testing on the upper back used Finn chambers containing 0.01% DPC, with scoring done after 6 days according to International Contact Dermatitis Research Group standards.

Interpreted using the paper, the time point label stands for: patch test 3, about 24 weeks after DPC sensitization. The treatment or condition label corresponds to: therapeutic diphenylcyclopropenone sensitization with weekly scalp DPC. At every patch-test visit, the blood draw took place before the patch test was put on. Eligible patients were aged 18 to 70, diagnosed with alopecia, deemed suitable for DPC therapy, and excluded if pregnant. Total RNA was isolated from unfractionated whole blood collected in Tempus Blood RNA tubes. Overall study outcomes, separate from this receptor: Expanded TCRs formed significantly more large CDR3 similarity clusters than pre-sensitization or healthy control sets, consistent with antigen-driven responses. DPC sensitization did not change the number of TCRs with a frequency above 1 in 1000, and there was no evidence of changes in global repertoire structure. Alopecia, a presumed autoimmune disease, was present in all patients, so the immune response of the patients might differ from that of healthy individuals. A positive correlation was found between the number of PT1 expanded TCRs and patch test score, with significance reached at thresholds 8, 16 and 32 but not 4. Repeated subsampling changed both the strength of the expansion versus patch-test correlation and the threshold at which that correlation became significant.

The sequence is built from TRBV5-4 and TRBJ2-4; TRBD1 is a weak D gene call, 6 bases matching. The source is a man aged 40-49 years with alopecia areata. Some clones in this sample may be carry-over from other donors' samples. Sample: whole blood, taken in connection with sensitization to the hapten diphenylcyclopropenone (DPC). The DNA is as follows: TGTGCCAGCAGCTTGGGCCAGGGGAAAGCCAAAAACATTCAGTACTTC. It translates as CASSLGQGKAKNIQYF.